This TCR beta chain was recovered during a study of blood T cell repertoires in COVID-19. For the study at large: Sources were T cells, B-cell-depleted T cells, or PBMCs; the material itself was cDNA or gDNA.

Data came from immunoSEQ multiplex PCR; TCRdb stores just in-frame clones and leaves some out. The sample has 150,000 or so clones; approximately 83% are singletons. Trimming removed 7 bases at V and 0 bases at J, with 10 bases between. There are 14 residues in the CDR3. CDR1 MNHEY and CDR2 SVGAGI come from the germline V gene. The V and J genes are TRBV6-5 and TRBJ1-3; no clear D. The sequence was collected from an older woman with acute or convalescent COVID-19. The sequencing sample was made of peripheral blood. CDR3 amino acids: CASNPRGSGNTIYF. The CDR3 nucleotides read TGTGCCAGCAATCCCCGGGGCTCTGGAAACACCATATATTTT.